The text below deals with one TCR beta chain. This clone has only one observation. Its antigen is still unknown. No base quality information exists; no much larger clone differs at one position. Trimming removed 6 bases from V and 3 bases from J, leaving 2 bases between the germline ends. Based on the germline V gene, the CDR1 and CDR2 sequences are SQVTM and ANQGSEA. From the cysteine through the phenylalanine, the CDR3 covers 9 amino acids. Kept here is only the CDR3 DNA, which spans 27 bases and is read in frame from base 1. This sample stems from a study of control samples from healthy donors and cancer patients (TCRdb year 2020). Libraries were built with the immunoSEQ multiplex PCR assay. TCRdb took this table from immuneACCESS and kept in-frame rearrangements with V and J called. Such tables lack part of the clones; where checked against another copy, unresolved V genes explain under half of the gap, and the rest is unexplained. The sample profile shows about 140,000 clones; about 90% of them were found once. More than 6.5% of the sample comes from the top ten.

Input material: blood. The sequence joins TRBV29-1 to TRBJ1-1; a confident D gene designation cannot be given. The TCR sequence derives from a man aged 18-30 years in good health. CDR3 sequence: CSVDTEAFF. In nucleotide form, the sequence is TGCAGCGTCGACACTGAAGCTTTCTTT.